This TCR beta chain was recovered during a study of regulatory T cells in long-lasting Graves disease. Study-level points and caveats: TCR diversity was lower in persistent Graves' patients (versus newly diagnosed ones).

To make TCR beta libraries, researchers used iRepertoire HTBI primers and Arm-PCR of CDR3 regions. TCRdb fed the multiplex PCR reads into MiXCR, producing one record per CDR3 protein. The repertoire has hundreds of thousands of distinct CDR3 sequences, approximately 16% of them found once; the top ten carry about 10%. This CDR3 comprises 15 residues. V lost 3 bases, J lost 2 bases, and 4 bases stayed unmatched. Time point indicated: newly diagnosed GD, antithyroid drugs for less than 3 months. Scientists built the TCR library using RNA that was extracted from PBMCs. Comment on this clonotype: Its antigen is not identified.

A further study also used this sample, focusing on T cells in Graves' hyperthyroidism and ophthalmopathy. This second study notes: The primer set for the first-round RT-PCR of the TCR CDR3 was HTBI. Appearing also in blood were most of the thyroid clonotypes expanded above 0.001.

Sequencing used peripheral blood mononuclear cells (PBMCs), obtained at new diagnosis, from a patient treated with antithyroid drugs. The sequence was obtained from a woman under 40 with Graves disease. The genes are TRBV12-3 or TRBV12-4 and TRBJ2-1; 7 nucleotides match TRBD2. CDR3 residues: CASSFAGDAYNEQFF. In DNA, the CDR3 is TGTGCCAGCAGTTTTGCGGGGGACGCCTACAATGAGCAGTTCTTC.